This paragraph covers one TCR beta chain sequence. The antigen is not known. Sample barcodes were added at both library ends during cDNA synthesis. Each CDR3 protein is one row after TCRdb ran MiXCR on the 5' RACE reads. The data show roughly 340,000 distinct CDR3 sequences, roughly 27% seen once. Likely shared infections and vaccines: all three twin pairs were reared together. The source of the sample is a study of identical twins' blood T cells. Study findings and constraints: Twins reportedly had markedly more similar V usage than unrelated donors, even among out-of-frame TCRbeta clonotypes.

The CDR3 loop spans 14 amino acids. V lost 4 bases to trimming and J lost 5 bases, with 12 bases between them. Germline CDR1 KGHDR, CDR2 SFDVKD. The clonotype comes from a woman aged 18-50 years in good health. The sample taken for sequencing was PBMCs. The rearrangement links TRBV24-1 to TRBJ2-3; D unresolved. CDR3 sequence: CATSEEKPGDTQYF. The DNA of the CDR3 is TGTGCCACCAGTGAGGAAAAACCCGGAGATACGCAGTATTTT.